Below are 18 T cell receptor beta chains sequenced from a single sample in a study of shared clonotypes between healthy human individuals. The protocol was immunoSEQ multiplex PCR, while the TCRdb copy is restricted to in-frame clones and leaves out a portion. The sample includes hundreds of thousands of clones, about 91% of them seen just once. Naive CD8 populations comprised CD45RO-negative cells positively selected for CCR7, excluding terminally differentiated effector memory CD45RA+ cells. Material: naive CD8+ T cells sorted from blood. Receptors were obtained from a man aged 25-45 years in good health.

This clone was observed a few times. The V gene is TRBV7-9, the J gene TRBJ2-1; 14 nucleotides align to TRBD2. Germline V gene data show CDR1 as SEHNR and CDR2 as FQNEAQ (reference sequence). V shed 7 bases, J shed 8 bases, and the junction held 13 bases outside the gene matches. CDR3 length: 17 amino acids. CDR3 coding DNA: TGTGCCAGCAACCTACCTCCGGGACTAGCGGGAGAGGATGAGCAGTTCTTC. Its translation is CASNLPPGLAGEDEQFF.

As to this clone: In the same sample, other DNA sequences code for this CDR3. V is TRBV11-2 and J is TRBJ2-7, with D unresolved. The length of the CDR3 is 13 residues. Trimming took off 1 base at V and 4 bases at J, with 8 bases between the two ends. Germline-derived CDR1 and CDR2 are SGHAT and FQNNGV. The CDR3 region is CASSLVSGYEQYF. CDR3 nucleotides: TGTGCCAGCAGCTTAGTGTCTGGGTACGAGCAGTACTTC.

This clone was recorded only once. The chain links TRBV7-9 to TRBJ2-1; D perhaps matches TRBD2 (6 bases). This CDR3 is built from 14 residues. Germline assignment: CDR1 SEHNR and CDR2 FQNEAQ (reference sequence). Trimming took off 6 bases at V and 3 bases at J, with 12 bases between the two ends. The CDR3 DNA follows: TGTGCCAGCAGTCGTAGCGGTTACTACAATGAGCAGTTCTTC. Amino acid sequence: CASSRSGYYNEQFF.

The genes are TRBV9 and TRBJ2-3, with 8 bases aligning to TRBD2. V was clipped by 3 bases and J by 5 bases; unmatched bases: 8. The CDR3 sequence is 15 residues long. Germline assignment: CDR1 SGDLS and CDR2 YYNGEE. The DNA of the CDR3 is TGTGCCAGCAGCGCAAGCGGGAGAGAGATAGATACGCAGTATTTT. Translated, it gives CASSASGREIDTQYF.

The chain recombines TRBV4-3 with TRBJ2-7, with 9 bases lining up with TRBD2. V shed 2 bases, J shed 4 bases, and the junction held 12 bases outside the gene matches. The CDR3 totals 17 residues. The V gene's germline CDR1 is LGHNA and CDR2 YSLEER. The CDR3 DNA reads as TGCGCCAGCAGCCAATCGGTGGCGGGAGGGCCTCTGTACGAGCAGTACTTC. Its translation: CASSQSVAGGPLYEQYF.

This chain connects TRBV10-2 to TRBJ2-5; TRBD2 is a possible D gene (6 bases). The CDR3 sequence is 14 residues long. The V end was cut by 0 bases, the J end by 5 bases, with 10 bases between. Germline lookup yields CDR1 WSHSY and CDR2 SAAADI. This CDR3 reads CASSESAGIETQYF. The CDR3 DNA sequence: TGCGCCAGCAGTGAGTCGGCGGGGATCGAGACCCAGTACTTC.

The J gene is TRBJ2-1, the V gene TRBV7-9, with a tentative D call TRBD2 (7 bases). The CDR3 loop spans 15 amino acids. Germline CDR1 SEHNR, CDR2 FQNEAQ (reference sequence). V was pared by 5 bases and J by 4 bases, with 15 bases between. The CDR3 coding sequence is TGTGCCAGCAGCCGAGCAGGGGAGGGGTACAATGAGCAGTTCTTC. It codes for CASSRAGEGYNEQFF.

There are a few counts of this clone. This chain links TRBV19 with TRBJ2-2; D not certain. Germline V gene sequence: CDR1 LNHDA, CDR2 SQIVND (reference sequence). The CDR3 runs 13 residues. The germline V and J ends were trimmed by 3 bases and 2 bases, with 4 bases remaining between them. CDR3 in amino acids: CASSITNTGELFF. CDR3 bases: TGTGCCAGTAGTATTACTAACACCGGGGAGCTGTTTTTT.

V is TRBV7-3 and J is TRBJ1-1, with D unclear. Between the trimmed V and J ends, which lost 4 bases and 8 bases, there was a span of 14 bases. This CDR3 has 13 residues. The germline gives CDR1 SGHTA, CDR2 FQGTGA. The CDR3: CASSSATHSEAFF. The DNA for the CDR3 is TGTGCCAGCAGCTCCGCGACCCACTCGGAAGCTTTCTTT.

The CDR3 bases are TGTGCCAGCTCACCAAAAACAACAGTGGCGGCTTTCTTT. Amino acid sequence: CASSPKTTVAAFF. V is TRBV18 and J is TRBJ1-1; D is uncertain. The CDR3 sequence is 13 residues long. The germline V and J ends were trimmed by 2 bases and 11 bases, with 15 bases remaining between them. Looked up from germline, CDR1 is KGHSH and CDR2 is LQKENI.

The gene calls are TRBV7-3 and TRBJ2-6; D not certain. V lost 5 bases to trimming and J lost 4 bases, with 6 bases between them. The CDR3 length is 13 residues. The V gene's germline CDR1 is SGHTA and CDR2 FQGTGA. CDR3 sequence reads: CASSNGGANVLTF. CDR3 nucleotide sequence: TGTGCCAGCAGCAATGGCGGGGCCAACGTCCTGACTTTC. Looking up the rest from reference TRBV7-3 and TRBJ2-6 gives the full variable domain: GAGVSQTPSNKVTEKGKYVELRCDPISGHTALYWYRQSLGQGPEFLIYFQGTGAADDSGLPNDRFFAVRPEGSVSTLKIQRTERGDSAVYLCASSNGGANVLTFGAGSRLTVL.

The J gene is TRBJ1-2, the V gene TRBV28, with a possible D match to TRBD1 (5 bases). From germline, CDR1 is MDHEN and CDR2 SYDVKM. The CDR3 extends over 13 amino acids. The V end lost 6 bases, the J end lost 8 bases, and 16 bases lay between the germline ends. The CDR3 sequence is CASSTGWEGGYTF. The CDR3 DNA sequence: TGTGCCAGCAGCACAGGATGGGAGGGCGGCTACACCTTC.

The V and J genes are TRBV27 and TRBJ2-1, with TRBD2 identical over 10 bases. V shed 4 bases, J shed 0 bases, and the junction held 6 bases outside the gene matches. This CDR3 contains 17 residues. Looked up from germline, CDR1 is MNHEY and CDR2 is SMNVEV (reference sequence). The CDR3 is CASSSSGSASSYNEQFF. CDR3 DNA: TGTGCCAGCAGTTCTAGCGGGAGCGCTAGCTCCTACAATGAGCAGTTCTTC.

A few counts support this clone. Additional DNA sequences in this sample encode the identical CDR3. The J gene is TRBJ1-5, the V gene TRBV7-9, with TRBD1 as a possible D gene (5 bases). This CDR3 has 13 residues. The ends were cut back, 5 bases at V and 1 base at J, with 6 bases in the middle. Germline loops: CDR1 SEHNR, CDR2 FQNEAQ (reference sequence). The CDR3 here is CASSRQSNQPQHF. The CDR3 nucleotides are TGTGCCAGCAGCAGACAGAGCAATCAGCCCCAGCATTTT.

The chain couples TRBV11-2 to TRBJ2-1; the D gene is possibly TRBD1 (6 bases). There are 17 residues in the CDR3. The V end was cut by 4 bases, the J end by 5 bases, with 21 bases between. Looked up from germline, CDR1 is SGHAT and CDR2 is FQNNGV. As DNA, the CDR3 is TGTGCCAGCAGCTCTACGCCGGGACAAGGCCCTGACAATGAGCAGTTCTTC. This gives the protein CASSSTPGQGPDNEQFF.

The chain carries TRBV6-6 and TRBJ2-7; 10 bases match TRBD1. The CDR3 loop spans 14 amino acids. From germline, CDR1 is MNHNY and CDR2 SVGAGI (reference sequence). Germline trimming cut 5 bases from V and 3 bases from J; bases unmatched to any gene: 4. The CDR3 DNA follows: TGTGCCAGCAGTCCCCGGGACAGGGGCTACGAGCAGTACTTC. Translating it yields CASSPRDRGYEQYF.

Points on this clone: Other nucleotide sequences from this sample produce the same CDR3. This chain links TRBV27 with TRBJ1-5, with 7 bases fitting TRBD1. This CDR3 spans 15 amino acids. Trimming at V came to 0 bases and at J to 4 bases, leaving 3 bases not matched to a gene. CDR1 is MNHEY, CDR2 SMNVEV, per germline (reference sequence). CDR3 coding DNA: TGTGCCAGCAGTTTATCCCGACAGGGAAATCAGCCCCAGCATTTT. Protein: CASSLSRQGNQPQHF.

V and J are TRBV2 and TRBJ1-4; D may be TRBD1 (6 bases). The CDR3 has 12 amino acids. From germline, CDR1 is SNHLY and CDR2 FYNNEI. Trimming removed 11 bases from V and 4 bases from J, with 11 bases in between. CDR3 protein: CAAGQYNEKLFF. The CDR3, as DNA: TGTGCCGCCGGACAGTATAATGAAAAACTGTTTTTT. Together with reference TRBV2 and TRBJ1-4, the CDR3 gives the full variable domain: EPEVTQTPSHQVTQMGQEVILRCVPISNHLYFYWYRQILGQKVEFLVSFYNNEISEKSEIFDDQFSVERPDGSNFTLKIRSTKLEDSAMYFCAAGQYNEKLFFGSGTQLSVL.